Sequencing of this TCR beta chain was carried out in a study of blood T cell repertoires in COVID-19. Whole-study context: Samples taken during acute and convalescent COVID-19 were collected in the United States, Italy and Spain.

Recruits, aged about 18 to 100 years, lived in some 25 US areas. Participants reported their clinical history, and cohort assignment relied on those reports. Measured with immunoSEQ multiplex PCR; TCRdb has only the in-frame clones, and not every one. The table has 250,000 to 300,000 clones, just over 90% seen once. Germline V gene lookup returns CDR1 SGDLS and CDR2 YYNGEE. The J segment lost 1 base and the V segment lost 4 bases, leaving 16 bases of the junction unmatched. This CDR3 is 19 amino acids long. The TCR comes from a middle-aged woman with acute COVID-19. The V gene is TRBV9, the J gene TRBJ1-5; 8 bases align to TRBD1. The sequenced sample consisted of PBMCs or T cells enriched from blood (not recorded which). In DNA form, the CDR3 reads TGTGCCAGCAGCCTTACCCGGAGAATCGACAGGGGAAGCAATCAGCCCCAGCATTTT. Its translation: CASSLTRRIDRGSNQPQHF.